The 10 T cell receptor beta chains below were found in one sample sequenced in a study of T-cell reconstitution after alpha-beta-depleted transplantation in children. Researchers prepared the TCRbeta library using unique molecular identifiers, the study reports. In TCRdb, the PCR reads were re-called with MiXCR into one record per CDR3 protein. Of approximately 200,000 distinct CDR3 sequences in the sample, 14% to 15% are singletons; the top ten hold around 13%. The material sequenced was PBMCs from the stem cell graft donor, taken from the stem cell graft. All receptors come from a human donor who donated a stem cell graft to a child with acute lymphoblastic leukemia.

J is TRBJ1-5 and V is TRBV4-2, with D possibly matching TRBD1 (5 bases). There are 17 residues in the CDR3. Germline V lookup: CDR1 LGHNA, CDR2 YNFKEQ. The V end was cut by 8 bases, the J end by 3 bases, with 23 bases between. CDR3 DNA sequence: TGTGCCAGCGGCCTCAGGGCCTCAAGTTCTTACAATCAGCCCCAGCATTTT. This gives the protein CASGLRASSSYNQPQHF.

This clonotype came up many times. CDR3 region: CSVTQGADRGEKLFF. The CDR3 DNA reads TGCAGCGTTACACAGGGGGCGGATCGAGGTGAAAAACTGTTTTTT. The chain employs TRBV29-1 and TRBJ1-4, with 9 bases matching TRBD1. The trim removed 5 bases at V and 7 bases at J, leaving 11 bases unmatched. The CDR3 contains 15 residues. Per germline, CDR1 SQVTM and CDR2 ANQGSEA.

The table lists this clonotype with many counts. The rearrangement uses TRBV6-5 and TRBJ2-2; 8 bases are shared with TRBD1. CDR3 length: 18 residues. CDR1 is MNHEY and CDR2 is SVGAGI in the germline V gene. Trimming cost V 6 bases and J 0 bases; bases outside gene matches: 12. In DNA form, the CDR3 reads TGTGCCAGCAGCCCGTCATCCGGGACAGGAACGAACACCGGGGAGCTGTTTTTT. Translating gives CASSPSSGTGTNTGELFF.

The chain links TRBV19 to TRBJ2-1; no reliable D call. In germline, CDR1 is LNHDA, CDR2 SQIVND (reference sequence). This CDR3 is built from 15 residues. The V end lost 0 bases, the J end lost 7 bases, and 13 bases lay between the germline ends. CDR3 sequence: CASSIDGNLGNEQFF. CDR3 in DNA: TGTGCCAGTAGTATAGATGGAAACCTCGGGAATGAGCAGTTCTTC. The full variable domain, rest sourced from reference TRBV19 and TRBJ2-1, is DGGITQSPKYLFRKEGQNVTLSCEQNLNHDAMYWYRQDPGQGLRLIYYSQIVNDFQKGDIAEGYSVSREKKESFPLTVTSAQKNPTAFYLCASSIDGNLGNEQFFGPGTRLTVL.

The V call is TRBV7-9, the J call TRBJ2-1; D gene uncertain. CDR3 length: 14 residues. The germline CDR1 and CDR2 sequences are SEHNR and FQNEAQ (reference sequence). Trimming stripped 3 bases from V and 2 bases from J, with 8 bases between. The DNA of the CDR3 is TGTGCCAGCAGCTTCGAGGCCGCCTACAATGAGCAGTTCTTC. Translation gives CASSFEAAYNEQFF.

This clonotype was counted many times. This CDR3 is CASSFLRGNYGYTF. CDR3 in DNA: TGTGCCAGCAGCTTCCTTAGGGGAAACTATGGCTACACCTTC. The chain has TRBV5-5 and TRBJ1-2; D is possibly TRBD1 (5 bases). From germline, CDR1 is SGHKS and CDR2 YYEKEE (reference sequence). The CDR3 runs 14 residues. V gave up 2 bases and J gave up 2 bases, with 10 bases separating them.

Worth noting for this clonotype: This clone may be a read error of a much larger clone one base away. The chain combines TRBV5-5 with TRBJ1-4; no clear D. Trimming shortened V by 0 bases and J by 0 bases, and 12 bases separated the two germline ends. From germline, CDR1 is SGHKS and CDR2 YYEKEE (reference sequence). This CDR3 spans 17 amino acids. This CDR3 is CASSLVWWQPTNEKLFF. The CDR3 bases are TGTGCCAGCAGCTTGGTTTGGTGGCAGCCAACTAATGAAAAACTGTTTTTT.

Ten or more counts support this clonotype. The chain carries TRBV29-1 and TRBJ1-2, with D possibly TRBD1 on 6 matching bases. In germline, CDR1 is SQVTM, CDR2 ANQGSEA. V dropped 4 bases and J dropped 4 bases, with 13 bases sitting between them. The CDR3 is 13 amino acids. The CDR3 is CSVASTGRYGYTF. The DNA of the CDR3 is TGCAGCGTTGCTTCGACAGGTCGCTATGGCTACACCTTC. The full variable domain, with the rest looked up from reference TRBV29-1 and TRBJ1-2, is SAVISQKPSRDICQRGTSLTIQCQVDSQVTMMFWYRQQPGQSLTLIATANQGSEATYESGFVIDKFPISRPNLTFSTLTVSNMSPEDSSIYLCSVASTGRYGYTFGSGTRLTVV.

The V gene is TRBV3-1, the J gene TRBJ2-7, with D possibly being TRBD2 (6 bases). Germline CDR1 reads LGHDT; CDR2 reads YNNKEL (reference sequence). Trimming took 1 base from V and 1 from J, leaving 14 bases between them. The CDR3 has 16 residues. The chain's CDR3 is CASSQGAPSVSYEQYF. The CDR3, as DNA: TGTGCCAGCAGCCAAGGGGCTCCTAGCGTTTCCTACGAGCAGTACTTC.

This clonotype was seen ten or more times. The chain carries TRBV7-2 and TRBJ2-7, with TRBD2 identical over 10 bases. The J segment lost 3 bases and the V segment lost 1 base, leaving 6 bases of the junction unmatched. Looked up from germline, CDR1 is SGHTA and CDR2 is FQGNSA. CDR3 length equals 16 residues. The CDR3 coding sequence is TGTGCCAGCAGCTTAGGGGGGACTAGCGATGTCTACGAGCAGTACTTC. Amino acid sequence: CASSLGGTSDVYEQYF.